These 21 T cell receptor beta chains came from one sample sequenced in a study of T-cell reconstitution after alpha-beta-depleted transplantation in children. Unique molecular identifiers were used to barcode this TCRbeta library. TCRdb analysed the PCR reads with MiXCR anew, one entry per CDR3 protein. The top ten clones hold about 30% of a sample with some 220,000 distinct CDR3 sequences, 11% of them seen once. Specimen: PBMCs, collected before TCRalphabeta/CD19-depleted stem cell transplant. The receptors originated from a child younger than two with acute myeloid leukemia, due to receive a stem cell transplant.

This clonotype came up many times. The chain combines TRBV7-8 with TRBJ1-2; TRBD1 is a possible D gene (5 bases). V lost 4 bases and J lost 12, with 21 bases in between. The V gene's germline CDR1 is SGHVS and CDR2 FQNEAQ. The CDR3 spans 14 residues. In nucleotides, the CDR3 is TGTGCCAGCAGCTCGGGACGGATAAAAATGGTTAACACCTTC. Protein: CASSSGRIKMVNTF.

This clonotype was detected only a few times. This chain uses TRBV7-9 with TRBJ1-1; D gene unclear. Trimming left V 1 base short and J 5 bases short, with 8 bases between. The CDR3 consists of 13 residues. In germline, CDR1 is SEHNR, CDR2 FQNEAQ (reference sequence). Here the CDR3 DNA reads TGTGCCAGCAGCTTAGTGGCAAGGACTGAAGCTTTCTTT. This encodes CASSLVARTEAFF.

This clonotype was found many times. The chain couples TRBV7-8 to TRBJ1-2, with 8 bases lining up with TRBD1. V shed 2 bases and J 4 bases; nucleotides not matched to a gene: 3. The CDR3 has 14 residues. Germline CDR1 SGHVS, CDR2 FQNEAQ. Here the CDR3 DNA reads TGTGCCAGCAGCTTACACCAGGGGGCCTATGGCTACACCTTC. Translation: CASSLHQGAYGYTF.

This clonotype was counted many times. The rearrangement uses TRBV7-2 and TRBJ1-3; D is undetermined. The CDR3 is 16 amino acids. Germline V gene data show CDR1 as SGHTA and CDR2 as FQGNSA. V lost 5 bases and J lost 0, with 14 bases in between. The CDR3 sequence is CASSPPGDNSGNTIYF. DNA of the CDR3: TGTGCCAGCAGCCCGCCCGGGGATAACTCTGGAAACACCATATATTTT.

This clonotype was recorded many times. One junction end does not reproduce the germline sequence, and a read error may be involved. J is TRBJ2-3 and V is TRBV7-7, with TRBD2 matching 14 bases. The CDR3 extends over 15 amino acids. CDR1 is SSHAT, CDR2 FNYEAQ, per germline (reference sequence). The CDR3 region has the DNA TGTGCTAGCAGCGCCGGGACTAGCGGGAGAGGGACGCAGTATTTT. This sequence encodes CASSAGTSGRGTQYF.

This clonotype appeared many times. The rearrangement uses TRBV5-1 and TRBJ2-3; 8 positions match TRBD2. The germline gives CDR1 SGHRS, CDR2 YFSETQ. V lost 4 bases to trimming and J lost 4 bases; unmatched junction nucleotides: 8. The length of the CDR3 is 15 residues. The CDR3 nucleotides are TGCGCCAGCAGCCTAGGGACTAGGGGCCCAGATACGCAGTATTTT. Translated, it gives CASSLGTRGPDTQYF.

This sequence joins TRBV5-1 and TRBJ2-1, with 7 bases fitting TRBD1. This CDR3 region has 16 residues. Germline V gene sequence: CDR1 SGHRS, CDR2 YFSETQ. V shed 0 bases and J 6 bases; nucleotides not matched to a gene: 9. CDR3 sequence (DNA): TGCGCCAGCAGCTTGGAGCCCAGGGGGACCCCCAATGAGCAGTTCTTC. This encodes CASSLEPRGTPNEQFF.

This clonotype was detected ten times or more. This sequence joins TRBV11-2 and TRBJ2-2; TRBD1 matches 7 bases. CDR3 length: 14 amino acids. With V trimmed by 5 bases and J by 6 bases, 6 bases remained unmatched. Germline CDR1 and CDR2: SGHAT and FQNNGV. CDR3 sequence reads: CASSPRQGSGELFF. As DNA, the CDR3 is TGTGCCAGCAGCCCCAGACAGGGTTCCGGGGAGCTGTTTTTT.

In this sample, this clonotype turned up many times. V is TRBV20-1 and J is TRBJ1-4; D is undetermined. This CDR3 comprises 13 residues. V lost 3 bases and J 8 bases, leaving 13 bases between the germline ends. Per germline, CDR1 DFQATT and CDR2 SNEGSKA (reference sequence). This CDR3 reads CSASGGPSEKLFF. In DNA, the CDR3 is TGCAGTGCTAGTGGAGGACCCTCCGAAAAACTGTTTTTT.

This sequence joins TRBV12-3 or TRBV12-4 and TRBJ1-2; D possibly corresponds to TRBD1 (6 bases). The V end lost 5 bases, the J end lost 6 bases, and 13 bases lay between the germline ends. This CDR3 comprises 13 residues. The CDR3 nucleotides are TGTGCCAGCAGTCCAGGGACATGGGATGGCTACACCTTC. It codes for CASSPGTWDGYTF.

This clonotype has at least ten counts. The V call is TRBV7-9, the J call TRBJ1-4, with TRBD1 as a possible D gene (6 bases). The V and J ends lost 1 base and 8 bases respectively, with 11 bases between them. The length of the CDR3 is 14 residues. Germline CDR1 reads SEHNR; CDR2 reads FQNEAQ (reference sequence). The CDR3 here is CASSLVRQDEKLFF. The CDR3 DNA reads TGTGCCAGCAGCTTAGTTCGACAGGACGAAAAACTGTTTTTT.

This clonotype has at least ten counts. The chain combines TRBV12-3 or TRBV12-4 with TRBJ2-7; D is uncertain. This CDR3 spans 15 amino acids. V dropped 3 bases and J dropped 0 bases, with 12 bases sitting between them. As DNA, the CDR3 is TGTGCCAGCAGTTTGCGGCCCTGGAGCTCCTACGAGCAGTACTTC. Its protein is CASSLRPWSSYEQYF.

With respect to this clonotype: A single base separates this from a much larger clone, so it may be a read error. For the CDR3, the DNA is TGTTCCACCAGTGACAGGGACAGCACAGATACGCAGTATTTT. Translating gives CSTSDRDSTDTQYF. The chain combines TRBV24-1 with TRBJ2-3; 7 bases agree with TRBD1. The CDR3 spans 14 residues. Germline CDR1 and CDR2: KGHDR and SFDVKD.

The sample holds many counts of this clonotype. The V and J genes are TRBV7-2 and TRBJ2-1; no clear D. V gave up 4 bases and J gave up 14 bases, with 15 bases separating them. The V gene's germline CDR1 is SGHTA and CDR2 FQGNSA. This CDR3 spans 12 amino acids. CDR3 residues: CASSSPPLRKFF. The CDR3 DNA reads as TGTGCCAGCAGCTCCCCACCCCTGAGGAAGTTCTTC.

This clonotype was observed at least ten times. The chain employs TRBV6-1 and TRBJ1-1; the D is unclear. The CDR3 sequence is 13 residues long. Germline values: CDR1 MNHNS, CDR2 SASEGT. The V end lost 7 bases, the J end lost 4 bases, and 13 bases lay between the germline ends. CDR3 in amino acids: CASNVRYGTEAFF. As DNA, the CDR3 is TGTGCCAGCAATGTTAGGTACGGCACTGAAGCTTTCTTT.

This clonotype was observed many times. The rearrangement links TRBV5-1 to TRBJ1-2; tentative D call: TRBD1 (5 bases). CDR1 and CDR2 from the germline V gene are SGHRS and YFSETQ. The V end was cut by 1 base, the J end by 6 bases, with 10 bases between. This CDR3 region has 13 residues. CDR3 in DNA: TGCGCCAGCAGCTTGCCGAGGGACGATGGCTACACCTTC. This encodes CASSLPRDDGYTF.

This clonotype has a count of ten or more. This rearrangement joins TRBV29-1 to TRBJ1-1; D remains unclear. The CDR3 has 12 amino acids. Trimming shortened V by 7 bases and J by 4 bases, and 13 bases separated the two germline ends. Germline-derived CDR1 and CDR2 are SQVTM and ANQGSEA. CDR3 residues: CSETTVITEAFF. CDR3 bases: TGCAGCGAGACAACTGTTATCACTGAAGCTTTCTTT.

A few counts support this clonotype. The V gene is TRBV7-3, the J gene TRBJ2-7; 12 bases fit TRBD2. CDR1 and CDR2 (germline): SGHTA, FQGTGA. This CDR3 region has 17 residues. The V and J ends lost 5 bases and 3 bases, in that order; junction bases with no gene match: 11. The CDR3, as DNA: TGTGCCAGCAGCCCCGGACTAGCGGGATTATGGGTCTACGAGCAGTACTTC. Translating it yields CASSPGLAGLWVYEQYF.

This clonotype was detected ten times or more. This chain links TRBV11-2 with TRBJ2-2; TRBD1 might be the D (6 bases). Trimming shortened V by 5 bases and J by 7 bases, and 14 bases separated the two germline ends. The CDR3 consists of 14 residues. CDR1 is SGHAT, CDR2 FQNNGV, per germline. The CDR3 region is CASSPDRIGGELFF. The CDR3 region has the DNA TGTGCCAGCAGCCCAGACAGGATTGGCGGGGAGCTGTTTTTT.

This clonotype has a count of ten or more. The chain employs TRBV29-1 and TRBJ2-6; D could derive from TRBD1 or TRBD2 (5 bases each). V shed 5 bases and J shed 1 base, with 9 bases lying between them. This CDR3 is built from 14 residues. Germline CDR1 and CDR2: SQVTM and ANQGSEA. CDR3 sequence reads: CSVTWGSGANVLTF. In DNA, the CDR3 is TGCAGCGTTACATGGGGGTCTGGGGCCAACGTCCTGACTTTC.

This clonotype was counted many times. CDR3 sequence (DNA): TGTGCCAGCAGCTTACGTCTGGGAGGGACACACAATCAGCCCCAGCATTTT. Its translation is CASSLRLGGTHNQPQHF. The V gene is TRBV7-6, the J gene TRBJ1-5; TRBD1 is a possible D gene (6 bases). The germline V gene has CDR1 SGHVS and CDR2 FNYEAQ. There are 17 residues in the CDR3. V shed 2 bases and J shed 3 bases, with 17 bases lying between them.